These 7 T cell receptor beta chains originate from one sample sequenced in a study of CD4 and CD8 cells across lung adenocarcinoma regions. TCRdb independently ran MiXCR on the PCR reads; one entry per CDR3 protein. The table lists about 4,600 distinct CDR3 sequences, about 45% of them singletons, with more than 13% in the top ten. The sample was CD4+ T cells from the margin of a lung tumor. Receptor source: a female donor with lung adenocarcinoma. The CD4 and CD8 labels of this study may be unreliable.

The V and J genes are TRBV20-1 and TRBJ2-5; TRBD2 matches 9 bases. J was trimmed by 5 bases and V by 6 bases; bases with no gene match: 16. Per the germline V gene, CDR1 is DFQATT and CDR2 is SNEGSKA (reference sequence). This CDR3 comprises 16 residues. The CDR3 DNA reads TGCAGTGCCCAAGTTGGGCTAGCGGGGTTTTTGGAGACCCAGTACTTC. Translating it yields CSAQVGLAGFLETQYF.

This clonotype was observed a few times. The chain couples TRBV9 to TRBJ2-2; D call uncertain. V was shortened by 3 bases and J by 7 bases, with 10 bases between the two germline ends. This CDR3 spans 13 amino acids. Germline V gene data show CDR1 as SGDLS and CDR2 as YYNGEE. CDR3 coding DNA: TGTGCCAGCAGCGCAGCGCCGAACGGGGAGCTGTTTTTT. Translation gives CASSAAPNGELFF.

This clonotype was recorded a few times. The rearrangement joins TRBV12-3 or TRBV12-4 to TRBJ2-1; the D gene is possibly TRBD2 (5 bases). Trimming shortened V by 7 bases and J by 6 bases, and 19 bases separated the two germline ends. The CDR3 has 15 residues. The CDR3 DNA follows: TGTGCCAGCAAAATTACCGGGAAGGTGTCCAATGAGCAGTTCTTC. Residues: CASKITGKVSNEQFF.

This clonotype is medium-sized in the sample. J is TRBJ2-3 and V is TRBV6-2 or TRBV6-3; a weak D match, TRBD2 (6 bases). The CDR3 runs to 14 residues. Germline lookup yields CDR1 MNHEY and CDR2 SVGEGT. Trimming cost V 5 bases and J 4 bases, with 13 bases left between them. CDR3 residues: CASSTNRLADTQYF. The CDR3 DNA is TGTGCCAGCAGTACCAATCGACTAGCAGATACGCAGTATTTT.

This clonotype is medium-sized in the sample. The chain uses TRBV7-8 and TRBJ2-3; D not certain. Deletions cut 5 bases from V and 0 bases from J, with 15 bases between. Germline V CDR1 and CDR2: SGHVS, FQNEAQ. The CDR3 spans 16 residues. The CDR3 coding sequence is TGTGCCAGCAGCCCTAACTTTCGTGGAAGCACAGATACGCAGTATTTT. Encoded protein: CASSPNFRGSTDTQYF.

This clonotype has only a few counts. The chain couples TRBV5-1 to TRBJ2-3, with D unresolved. The CDR3 has 13 residues. Trimming took off 4 bases at V and 2 bases at J, with 8 bases between the two ends. Germline V gene data show CDR1 as SGHRS and CDR2 as YFSETQ. CDR3 in DNA: TGCGCCAGCAGCACCGGATTCACAGATACGCAGTATTTT. Amino acids: CASSTGFTDTQYF.

This sequence joins TRBV6-5 and TRBJ2-5; 8 bases fit TRBD2. This CDR3 region has 20 residues. V was pared by 0 bases and J by 2 bases, with 17 bases of the junction left unmatched. Germline V gene data show CDR1 as MNHEY and CDR2 as SVGAGI. The CDR3 here is CASSYSIGAGGPSWQETQYF. In DNA form, the CDR3 reads TGTGCCAGCAGTTACTCGATAGGCGCGGGAGGACCTAGTTGGCAAGAGACCCAGTACTTC.